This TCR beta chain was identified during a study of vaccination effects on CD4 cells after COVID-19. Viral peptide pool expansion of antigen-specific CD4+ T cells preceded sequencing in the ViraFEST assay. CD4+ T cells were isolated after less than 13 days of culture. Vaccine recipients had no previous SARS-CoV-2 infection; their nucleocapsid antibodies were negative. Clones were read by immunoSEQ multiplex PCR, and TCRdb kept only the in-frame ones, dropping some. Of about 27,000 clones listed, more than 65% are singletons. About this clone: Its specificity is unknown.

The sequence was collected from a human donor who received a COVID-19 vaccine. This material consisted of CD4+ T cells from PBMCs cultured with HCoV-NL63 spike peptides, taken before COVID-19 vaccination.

CDR3 nucleotides: TGTGCCTGGAGTGTCGGTCCATCCCTTTTGCCTAACTATGGCTACACCTTC. The encoded protein is CAWSVGPSLLPNYGYTF. This chain joins TRBV30 and TRBJ1-2; D not certain. The CDR3 runs 17 residues. CDR1 and CDR2 (germline): GTSNPN, SVGIG (reference sequence). Between the trimmed V and J ends, which lost 0 bases and 0 bases, there was a span of 17 bases.